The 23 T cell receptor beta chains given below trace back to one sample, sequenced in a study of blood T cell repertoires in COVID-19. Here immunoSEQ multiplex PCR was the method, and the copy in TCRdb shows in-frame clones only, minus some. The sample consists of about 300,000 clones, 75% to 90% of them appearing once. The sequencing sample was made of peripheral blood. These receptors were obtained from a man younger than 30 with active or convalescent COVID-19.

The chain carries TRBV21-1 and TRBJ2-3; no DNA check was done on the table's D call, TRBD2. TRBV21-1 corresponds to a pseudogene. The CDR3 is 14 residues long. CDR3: CASSKIASTDTQYF. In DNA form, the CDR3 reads TGTGCCAGCAGCAAAATAGCTAGCACAGATACGCAGTATTTT.

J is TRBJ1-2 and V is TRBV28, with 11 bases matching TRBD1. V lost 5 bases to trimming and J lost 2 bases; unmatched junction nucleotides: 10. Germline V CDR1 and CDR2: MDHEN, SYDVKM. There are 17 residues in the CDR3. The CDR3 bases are TGTGCCAGCAGTCTGTGGACAGGGGGCTTTCAGAACTATGGCTACACCTTC. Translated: CASSLWTGGFQNYGYTF.

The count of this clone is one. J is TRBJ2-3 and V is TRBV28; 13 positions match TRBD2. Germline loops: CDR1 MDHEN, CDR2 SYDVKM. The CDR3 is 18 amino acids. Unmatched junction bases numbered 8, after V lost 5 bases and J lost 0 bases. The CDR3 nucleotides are TGTGCCAGCAGTGGGGGACTAGCGGGACTACTTAGCACAGATACGCAGTATTTT. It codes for CASSGGLAGLLSTDTQYF.

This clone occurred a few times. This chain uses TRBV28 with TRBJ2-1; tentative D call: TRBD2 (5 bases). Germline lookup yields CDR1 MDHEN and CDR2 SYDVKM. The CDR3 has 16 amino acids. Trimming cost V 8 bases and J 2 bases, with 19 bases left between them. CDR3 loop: CASPSRLDSPYNEQFF. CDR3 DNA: TGTGCCAGCCCCAGCCGGCTGGACTCCCCCTACAATGAGCAGTTCTTC.

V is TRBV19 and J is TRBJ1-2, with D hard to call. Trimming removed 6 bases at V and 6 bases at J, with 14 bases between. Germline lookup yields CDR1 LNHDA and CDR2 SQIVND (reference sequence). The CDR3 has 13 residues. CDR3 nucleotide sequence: TGTGCCAGTAGGACCTTCGGTCAGGATGGCTACACCTTC. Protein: CASRTFGQDGYTF.

The CDR3 region is CASSLRAGYRGGEAFF. DNA for the CDR3: TGTGCCAGCAGCTTAAGAGCGGGATACAGAGGGGGTGAAGCTTTCTTT. V gene TRBV7-2 combines with J gene TRBJ1-1, with a possible D match to TRBD1 (6 bases). Germline values: CDR1 SGHTA, CDR2 FQGNSA. The length of the CDR3 is 16 residues. The germline V and J ends were trimmed by 2 bases and 7 bases, with 20 bases remaining between them.

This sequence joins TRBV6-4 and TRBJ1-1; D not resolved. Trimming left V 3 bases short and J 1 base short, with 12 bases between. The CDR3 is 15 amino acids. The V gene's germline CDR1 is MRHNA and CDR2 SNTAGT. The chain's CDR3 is CASSERAGENTEAFF. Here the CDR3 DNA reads TGTGCCAGCAGTGAACGTGCAGGCGAGAACACTGAAGCTTTCTTT.

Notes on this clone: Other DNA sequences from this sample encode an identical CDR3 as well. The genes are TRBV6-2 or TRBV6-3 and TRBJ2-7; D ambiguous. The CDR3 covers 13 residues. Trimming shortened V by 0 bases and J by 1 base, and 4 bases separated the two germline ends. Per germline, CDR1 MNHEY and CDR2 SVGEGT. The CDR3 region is CASSYSGSYEQYF. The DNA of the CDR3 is TGTGCCAGCAGTTACTCCGGGTCCTACGAGCAGTACTTC.

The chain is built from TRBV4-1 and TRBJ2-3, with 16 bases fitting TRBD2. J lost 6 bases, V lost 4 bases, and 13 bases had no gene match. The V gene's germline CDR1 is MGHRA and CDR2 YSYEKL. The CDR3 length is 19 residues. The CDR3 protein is CASSRSGTSGGASTDTQYF. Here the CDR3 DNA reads TGCGCCAGCAGCCGATCCGGGACTAGCGGGGGGGCGTCAACGGATACGCAGTATTTT.

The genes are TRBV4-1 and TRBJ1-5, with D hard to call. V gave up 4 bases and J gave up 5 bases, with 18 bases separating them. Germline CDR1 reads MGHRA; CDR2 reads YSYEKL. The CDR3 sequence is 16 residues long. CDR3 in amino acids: CASSPTRVADDQPQHF. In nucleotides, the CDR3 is TGCGCCAGCAGCCCCACCCGGGTGGCTGACGATCAGCCCCAGCATTTT.

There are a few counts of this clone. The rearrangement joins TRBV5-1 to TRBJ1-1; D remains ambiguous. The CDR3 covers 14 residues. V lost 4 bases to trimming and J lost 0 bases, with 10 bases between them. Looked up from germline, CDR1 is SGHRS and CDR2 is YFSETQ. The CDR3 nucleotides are TGCGCCAGCAGCCCCACAGTAATGAACACTGAAGCTTTCTTT. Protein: CASSPTVMNTEAFF.

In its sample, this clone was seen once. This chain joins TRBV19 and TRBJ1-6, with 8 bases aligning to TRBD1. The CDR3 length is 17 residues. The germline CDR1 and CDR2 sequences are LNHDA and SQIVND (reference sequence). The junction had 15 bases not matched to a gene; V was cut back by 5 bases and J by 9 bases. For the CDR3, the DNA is TGTGCCAGTAGTCACGGACAGGGCGGCCTACAAGGTTCACCCCTCCACTTT. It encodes CASSHGQGGLQGSPLHF. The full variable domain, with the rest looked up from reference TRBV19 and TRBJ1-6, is DGGITQSPKYLFRKEGQNVTLSCEQNLNHDAMYWYRQDPGQGLRLIYYSQIVNDFQKGDIAEGYSVSREKKESFPLTVTSAQKNPTAFYLCASSHGQGGLQGSPLHFGNGTRLTVT.

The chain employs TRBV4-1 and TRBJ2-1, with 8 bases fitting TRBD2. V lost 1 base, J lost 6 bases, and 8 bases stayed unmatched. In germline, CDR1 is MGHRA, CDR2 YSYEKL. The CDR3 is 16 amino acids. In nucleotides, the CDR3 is TGCGCCAGCAGCCAAGTAGGAGCGGGAGTTATCAATGAGCAGTTCTTC. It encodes CASSQVGAGVINEQFF.

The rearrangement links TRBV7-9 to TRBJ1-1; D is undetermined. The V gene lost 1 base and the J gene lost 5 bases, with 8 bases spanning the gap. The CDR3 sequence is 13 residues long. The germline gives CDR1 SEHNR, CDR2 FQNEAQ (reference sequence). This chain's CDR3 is CASSLERGTEAFF. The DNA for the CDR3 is TGTGCCAGCAGCTTAGAGAGAGGGACTGAAGCTTTCTTT.

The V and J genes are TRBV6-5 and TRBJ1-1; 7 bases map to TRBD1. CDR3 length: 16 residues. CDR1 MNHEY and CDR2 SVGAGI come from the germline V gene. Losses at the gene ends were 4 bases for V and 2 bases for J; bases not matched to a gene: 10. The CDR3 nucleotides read TGTGCCAGCAGTTCCGTATCAGGGGGAGGAAACACTGAAGCTTTCTTT. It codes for CASSSVSGGGNTEAFF.

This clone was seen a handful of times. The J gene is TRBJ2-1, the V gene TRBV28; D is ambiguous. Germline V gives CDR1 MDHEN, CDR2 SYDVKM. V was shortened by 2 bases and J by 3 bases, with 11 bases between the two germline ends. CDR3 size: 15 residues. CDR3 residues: CASSLEESDYNEQFF. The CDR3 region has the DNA TGTGCCAGCAGTTTAGAGGAATCTGACTACAATGAGCAGTTCTTC.

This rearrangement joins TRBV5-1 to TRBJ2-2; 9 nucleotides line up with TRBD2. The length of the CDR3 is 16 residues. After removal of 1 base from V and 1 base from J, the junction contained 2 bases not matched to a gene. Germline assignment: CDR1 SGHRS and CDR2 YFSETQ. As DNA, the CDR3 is TGCGCCAGCAGCTTGCCACTAGCGGGGAACACCGGGGAGCTGTTTTTT. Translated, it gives CASSLPLAGNTGELFF. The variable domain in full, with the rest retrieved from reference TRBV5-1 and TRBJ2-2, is KAGVTQTPRYLIKTRGQQVTLSCSPISGHRSVSWYQQTPGQGLQFLFEYFSETQRNKGNFPGRFSGRQFSNSRSEMNVSTLELGDSALYLCASSLPLAGNTGELFFGEGSRLTVL.

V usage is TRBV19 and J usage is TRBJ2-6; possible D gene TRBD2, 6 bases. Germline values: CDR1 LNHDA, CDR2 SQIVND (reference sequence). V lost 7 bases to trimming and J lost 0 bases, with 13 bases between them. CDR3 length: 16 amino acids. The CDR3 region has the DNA TGTGCCAGTACCTATCGGCGGGACTCTGGGGCCAACGTCCTGACTTTC. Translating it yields CASTYRRDSGANVLTF.

The CDR3 bases are TGTGCCAGCAGCTTTTCAGGGGCGCTTAGCTATGGCTACACCTTC. Its protein product is CASSFSGALSYGYTF. The chain carries TRBV7-2 and TRBJ1-2; weak D call: TRBD1 (6 bases). The germline V gene has CDR1 SGHTA and CDR2 FQGNSA. The CDR3 sequence is 15 residues long. The ends were cut back, 3 bases at V and 4 bases at J, with 15 bases in the middle.

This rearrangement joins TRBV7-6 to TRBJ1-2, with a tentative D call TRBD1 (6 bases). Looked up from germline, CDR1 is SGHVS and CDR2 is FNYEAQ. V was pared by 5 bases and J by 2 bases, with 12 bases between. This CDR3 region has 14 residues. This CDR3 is CASSPRGGNYGYTF. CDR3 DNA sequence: TGTGCCAGCAGCCCAAGGGGGGGCAACTATGGCTACACCTTC.

CDR3 protein: CASSEGAGDTF. The CDR3 DNA reads TGTGCCAGCAGTGAAGGAGCGGGCGACACCTTC. The genes are TRBV6-1 and TRBJ1-2; no clear D gene. The CDR3 runs 11 residues. Trimming pared 1 base from V and 12 bases from J, leaving 9 bases between. Per germline, CDR1 MNHNS and CDR2 SASEGT.

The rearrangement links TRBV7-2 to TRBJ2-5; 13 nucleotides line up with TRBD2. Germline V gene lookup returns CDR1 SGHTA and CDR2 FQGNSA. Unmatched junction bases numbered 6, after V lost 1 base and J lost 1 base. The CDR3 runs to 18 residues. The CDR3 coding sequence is TGTGCCAGCAGCTTAGGCGTGACTAGCGGGGGGACCCAAGAGACCCAGTACTTC. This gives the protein CASSLGVTSGGTQETQYF.

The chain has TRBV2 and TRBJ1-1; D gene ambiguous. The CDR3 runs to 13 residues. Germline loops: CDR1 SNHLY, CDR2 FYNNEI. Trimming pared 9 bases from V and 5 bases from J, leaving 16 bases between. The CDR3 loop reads CARKVGVGTEAFF. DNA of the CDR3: TGTGCCAGAAAAGTCGGGGTCGGGACTGAAGCTTTCTTT. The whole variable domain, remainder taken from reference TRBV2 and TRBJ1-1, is EPEVTQTPSHQVTQMGQEVILRCVPISNHLYFYWYRQILGQKVEFLVSFYNNEISEKSEIFDDQFSVERPDGSNFTLKIRSTKLEDSAMYFCARKVGVGTEAFFGQGTRLTVV.